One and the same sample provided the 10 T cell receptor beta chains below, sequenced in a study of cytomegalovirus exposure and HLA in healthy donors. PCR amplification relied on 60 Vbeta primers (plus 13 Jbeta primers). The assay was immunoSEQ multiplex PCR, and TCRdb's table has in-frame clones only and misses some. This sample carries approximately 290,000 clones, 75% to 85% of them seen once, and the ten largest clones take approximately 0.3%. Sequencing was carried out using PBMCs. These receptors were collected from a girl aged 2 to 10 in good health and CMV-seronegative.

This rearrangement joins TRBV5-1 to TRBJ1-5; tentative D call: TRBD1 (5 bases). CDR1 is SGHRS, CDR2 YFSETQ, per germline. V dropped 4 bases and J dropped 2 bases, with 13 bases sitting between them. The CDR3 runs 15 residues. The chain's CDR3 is CASSPGGMRNQPQHF. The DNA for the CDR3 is TGCGCCAGCAGCCCGGGGGGGATGCGCAATCAGCCCCAGCATTTT.

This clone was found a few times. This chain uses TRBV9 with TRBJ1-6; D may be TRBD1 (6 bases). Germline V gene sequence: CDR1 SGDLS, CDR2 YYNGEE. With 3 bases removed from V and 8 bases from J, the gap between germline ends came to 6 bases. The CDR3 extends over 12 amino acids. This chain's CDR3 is CASSAGDSPLHF. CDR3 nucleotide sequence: TGTGCCAGCAGCGCAGGGGATTCACCCCTCCACTTT.

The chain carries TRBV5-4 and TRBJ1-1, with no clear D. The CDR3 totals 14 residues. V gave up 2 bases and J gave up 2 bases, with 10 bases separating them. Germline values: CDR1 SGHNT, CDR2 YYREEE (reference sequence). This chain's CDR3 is CASSLGGINTEAFF. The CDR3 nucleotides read TGTGCCAGCAGCTTAGGAGGGATCAACACTGAAGCTTTCTTT.

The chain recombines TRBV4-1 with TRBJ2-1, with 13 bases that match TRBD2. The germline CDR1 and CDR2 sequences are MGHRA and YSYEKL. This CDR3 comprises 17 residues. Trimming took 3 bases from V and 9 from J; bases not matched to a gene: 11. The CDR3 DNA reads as TGCGCCAGCAGCCAGGGACTAGCGGGACTTTTTGTAGGTGAGCAGTTCTTC. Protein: CASSQGLAGLFVGEQFF.

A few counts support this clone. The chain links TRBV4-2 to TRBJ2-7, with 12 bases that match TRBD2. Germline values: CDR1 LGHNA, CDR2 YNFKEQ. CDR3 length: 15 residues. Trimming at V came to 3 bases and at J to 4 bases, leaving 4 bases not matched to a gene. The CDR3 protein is CASSHGLAGPYEQYF. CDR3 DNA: TGTGCCAGCAGCCACGGACTAGCGGGGCCTTACGAGCAGTACTTC.

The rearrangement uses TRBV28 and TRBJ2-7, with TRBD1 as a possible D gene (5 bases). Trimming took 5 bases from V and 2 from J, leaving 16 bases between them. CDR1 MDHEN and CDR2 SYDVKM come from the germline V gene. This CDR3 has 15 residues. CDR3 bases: TGTGCCAGCAGTACCCGTAAGGGGCCTACCTACGAGCAGTACTTC. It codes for CASSTRKGPTYEQYF.

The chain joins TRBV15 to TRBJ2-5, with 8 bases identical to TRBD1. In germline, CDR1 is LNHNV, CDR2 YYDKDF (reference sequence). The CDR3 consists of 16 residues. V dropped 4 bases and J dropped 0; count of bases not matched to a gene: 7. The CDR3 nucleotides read TGTGCCACCAGCACGGGGGACAGGCTGTACCAAGAGACCCAGTACTTC. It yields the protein CATSTGDRLYQETQYF.

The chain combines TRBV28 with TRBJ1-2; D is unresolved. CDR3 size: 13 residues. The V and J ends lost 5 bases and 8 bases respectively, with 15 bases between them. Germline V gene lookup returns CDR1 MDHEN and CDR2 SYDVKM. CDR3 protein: CASSPFGGEGYTF. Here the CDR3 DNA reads TGTGCCAGCAGTCCCTTTGGCGGGGAGGGCTACACCTTC.

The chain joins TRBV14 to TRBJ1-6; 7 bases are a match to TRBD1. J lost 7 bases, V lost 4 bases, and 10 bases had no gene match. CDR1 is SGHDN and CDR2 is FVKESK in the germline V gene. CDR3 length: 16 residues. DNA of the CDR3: TGTGCCAGCAGCCTTACCCCGGACAGGAGAAATTCACCCCTCCACTTT. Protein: CASSLTPDRRNSPLHF.

CDR3 sequence (DNA): TGTGCCAGCGAGACAGGGGAGAATCAGCCCCAGCATTTT. Residues: CASETGENQPQHF. J is TRBJ1-5 and V is TRBV5-8; 8 positions match TRBD1. The CDR3 runs to 13 residues. V was pared by 7 bases and J by 4 bases, with 4 bases of the junction left unmatched. Germline-derived CDR1 and CDR2 are SGHTS and YDEGEE.